This is a list of T cell receptor beta chains from one sample in a study of T cells in Graves' hyperthyroidism and ophthalmopathy. TCRdb re-derived calls from the multiplex PCR reads in MiXCR, one entry per CDR3 protein. Of around 760,000 distinct CDR3 sequences in the sample, just over 35% were seen once. The sequencing input was blood. These receptors were collected from a woman in her 40s with Graves' hyperthyroidism. CDR3s include the opening cysteine and the closing phenylalanine or tryptophan. Each record gives: V gene, D gene, J gene, clone size, CDR3 DNA, CDR3 protein. The D gene is left open where the match is weak. The listing skips clone size in some rows; elsewhere it reads once, few, many or a size class.

V gene: TRBV20-1
D gene: NA
J gene: TRBJ2-5
clone size: many
CDR3 DNA: TGCAGTGCCCAGCGACAAGAGACCCAGTACTTC
CDR3 protein: CSAQRQETQYF

V gene: TRBV24-1
D gene: NA
J gene: TRBJ1-4
clone size: many
CDR3 DNA: TGTGCCACCAGTGACAGGGGCGCCTCTAATGAAAAACTGTTTTTT
CDR3 protein: CATSDRGASNEKLFF

V gene: TRBV2
D gene: NA
J gene: TRBJ1-2
clone size: NA
CDR3 DNA: TGCGCCAGGTTTCGGGGACCCTATGGCTACACCTTC
CDR3 protein: CARFRGPYGYTF

V gene: TRBV4-3
D gene: TRBD1
J gene: TRBJ1-1
clone size: NA
CDR3 DNA: TGCGCCAGCAGTTCAAGGGCCGGGACAGTGAACACTGAAGCTTTCTTT
CDR3 protein: CASSSRAGTVNTEAFF

V gene: TRBV9
D gene: NA
J gene: TRBJ1-3
clone size: many
CDR3 DNA: TGTGCCAGCAGCGTAGGTGGCAGGGGAGGTGGAAACACCATATATTTT
CDR3 protein: CASSVGGRGGGNTIYF

V gene: TRBV7-2
D gene: NA
J gene: TRBJ2-7
clone size: few
CDR3 DNA: TGTGCCAGCAGCTTGACAGCGTCCCAACCCTACGAGCAGTACTTC
CDR3 protein: CASSLTASQPYEQYF

V gene: TRBV7-2
D gene: TRBD1
J gene: TRBJ1-5
clone size: NA
CDR3 DNA: TGTGCCAGCAACGACAGGGGGAGCAATCAGCCCCAGCATTTT
CDR3 protein: CASNDRGSNQPQHF

V gene: TRBV10-3
D gene: TRBD1
J gene: TRBJ2-7
clone size: many
CDR3 DNA: TGTGCCATCAACTCTGGACAGGGCCTGAACGAGCAGTACTTC
CDR3 protein: CAINSGQGLNEQYF

V gene: TRBV12-3/TRBV12-4
D gene: TRBD1
J gene: TRBJ1-1
clone size: few
CDR3 DNA: TGTGCCAGCAGTCCCGGGACAGGGGGGGACACTGAAGCTTTCTTT
CDR3 protein: CASSPGTGGDTEAFF

V gene: TRBV10-3
D gene: NA
J gene: TRBJ1-1
clone size: NA
CDR3 DNA: TGTGCCAGCAGTGAGGGGGTTCGGAACACTGAAGCTTTCTTT
CDR3 protein: CASSEGVRNTEAFF

V gene: TRBV14
D gene: TRBD1
J gene: TRBJ2-7
clone size: few
CDR3 DNA: TGTGCCAGCAGCCCGCCCGGGACAGGGGTTGGCTACGAGCAGTACTTC
CDR3 protein: CASSPPGTGVGYEQYF

V gene: TRBV9
D gene: NA
J gene: TRBJ1-1
clone size: NA
CDR3 DNA: TGTGCCAGCAGCCCAAAAGTGGTGGGGTCTATGAACACTGAAGCTTTCTTT
CDR3 protein: CASSPKVVGSMNTEAFF

V gene: TRBV20-1
D gene: NA
J gene: TRBJ2-3
clone size: NA
CDR3 DNA: TGCAGTGCTAGATCGGTACAATTCACAGATACGCAGTATTTT
CDR3 protein: CSARSVQFTDTQYF

V gene: TRBV2
D gene: NA
J gene: TRBJ2-7
clone size: NA
CDR3 DNA: TGTGCCGGCACCACAGACGGGACCTACGAGCAGTACTTC
CDR3 protein: CAGTTDGTYEQYF

V gene: TRBV25-1
D gene: NA
J gene: TRBJ2-2
clone size: many
CDR3 DNA: TGTGCCAGCAGTCTCATCTCAGGGTCCACCGGGGAGCTGTTTTTT
CDR3 protein: CASSLISGSTGELFF

V gene: TRBV20-1
D gene: NA
J gene: TRBJ1-2
clone size: few
CDR3 DNA: TGCAGTGCTAGAGCCCCTAGGGGTCTCTATGGCTACACCTTC
CDR3 protein: CSARAPRGLYGYTF

V gene: TRBV4-3
D gene: TRBD2
J gene: TRBJ2-7
clone size: NA
CDR3 DNA: TGCGCCAGCAGCCAAGGTTATGCGCGGGAGGGCCTAAGAGCCGAGCAGTACTTC
CDR3 protein: CASSQGYAREGLRAEQYF

V gene: TRBV15
D gene: NA
J gene: TRBJ2-2
clone size: NA
CDR3 DNA: TGTGCCACCAGCCTGGGAAACACCGGGGAGCTGTTTTTT
CDR3 protein: CATSLGNTGELFF

V gene: TRBV4-3
D gene: NA
J gene: TRBJ1-4
clone size: NA
CDR3 DNA: TGCGCCAGCAGCCAACCCTGGACGTCCGGAGAAAAACTGTTTTTT
CDR3 protein: CASSQPWTSGEKLFF

V gene: TRBV7-9
D gene: NA
J gene: TRBJ1-6
clone size: NA
CDR3 DNA: TGTGCCAGCAGCTCACCACAGGGAGGCCTCCACTTT
CDR3 protein: CASSSPQGGLHF

V gene: TRBV12-3/TRBV12-4
D gene: NA
J gene: TRBJ1-2
clone size: NA
CDR3 DNA: TGTGCCAGCAGTTCGCAACAGGCCGCCTATGGCTACACCTTC
CDR3 protein: CASSSQQAAYGYTF

V gene: TRBV6-1
D gene: TRBD1
J gene: TRBJ1-5
clone size: many
CDR3 DNA: TGTGCCACCATAACCTTCCGGGACAGAGATCAGCCCCAGCATTTT
CDR3 protein: CATITFRDRDQPQHF

V gene: TRBV7-2
D gene: TRBD1
J gene: TRBJ2-7
clone size: few
CDR3 DNA: TGTGCCAGCAGCCCAATGGCTGGACAGGTGCTAGACGAGCAGTACTTC
CDR3 protein: CASSPMAGQVLDEQYF

V gene: TRBV2
D gene: NA
J gene: TRBJ1-2
clone size: NA
CDR3 DNA: TGTGCCAGCAGTGTTCAGGGGTCAGGCTATGGCTACACCTTC
CDR3 protein: CASSVQGSGYGYTF

V gene: TRBV10-3
D gene: TRBD1
J gene: TRBJ1-6
clone size: NA
CDR3 DNA: TGTGCCATCAGTAAGGACAGGGTAGGGTCACCCCTCCACTTT
CDR3 protein: CAISKDRVGSPLHF

V gene: TRBV2
D gene: NA
J gene: TRBJ1-5
clone size: many
CDR3 DNA: TGTGCCAGCAGTTCACAGGATTTTGCGGGGCAGCCCCAGCATTTT
CDR3 protein: CASSSQDFAGQPQHF

V gene: TRBV29-1
D gene: TRBD2
J gene: TRBJ2-5
clone size: many
CDR3 DNA: TGCAGCGCTAGGGGAACTAGCGGGAGGAAGCAAGAGACCCAGTACTTC
CDR3 protein: CSARGTSGRKQETQYF

V gene: TRBV5-4
D gene: NA
J gene: TRBJ2-2
clone size: NA
CDR3 DNA: TGTGCCAGCAGTCCAGGCAGGGCTAAGGGCACCGGGGAGCTGTTTTTT
CDR3 protein: CASSPGRAKGTGELFF

V gene: TRBV25-1
D gene: NA
J gene: TRBJ2-7
clone size: NA
CDR3 DNA: TGTGCCAGCAGTGAAAGGGGGACATTTGAGCAGTACTTC
CDR3 protein: CASSERGTFEQYF

V gene: TRBV12-3/TRBV12-4
D gene: TRBD1
J gene: TRBJ1-1
clone size: NA
CDR3 DNA: TGTGCCAGCATCCCGACAGGGGGCATCACTGAAGCTTTCTTT
CDR3 protein: CASIPTGGITEAFF

V gene: TRBV12-3/TRBV12-4
D gene: NA
J gene: TRBJ1-2
clone size: NA
CDR3 DNA: TGTGCCAGCAGGGCGATGGGGGGCTACACCTTC
CDR3 protein: CASRAMGGYTF

V gene: TRBV5-5
D gene: NA
J gene: TRBJ1-1
clone size: many
CDR3 DNA: TGTGCCAGCGTTGGACGCATGAACACTGAAGCTTTCTTT
CDR3 protein: CASVGRMNTEAFF

V gene: TRBV10-3
D gene: NA
J gene: TRBJ2-7
clone size: NA
CDR3 DNA: TGTGCCATCAGTGAGTCCATGGGGACCTACGAGCAGTACTTC
CDR3 protein: CAISESMGTYEQYF